This TCR beta chain appears in the sequencing data of a study of cytomegalovirus exposure and HLA in healthy donors. Study results and limitations: Reported results showed that the classifier diagnosed cytomegalovirus status with high specificity and sensitivity. The listing of 150 to 200 TCR beta chains classed them as cytomegalovirus-associated.

The CDR3 has 19 amino acids. Germline CDR1 SGHDT, CDR2 YYEEEE. With V trimmed by 3 bases and J by 0 bases, 11 bases remained unmatched. With respect to this clone: Its antigen is as yet unknown.

PCR primers comprised 60 Vbeta and 13 Jbeta primers. Sequenced by immunoSEQ multiplex PCR; TCRdb stores in-frame clones only, minus some. The sample has 200,000 to 250,000 clones, around 79% seen once. The rearrangement joins TRBV5-6 to TRBJ1-5, with TRBD1 matching over 11 bases. The sequenced sample consisted of PBMCs. This sequence originates from a man between 18 and 35 years old in good health and CMV-seronegative. Written as DNA, the CDR3 is TGTGCCAGCAGCTACCCGATAGGGGACAGGGGGATTAGCAATCAGCCCCAGCATTTT. Translating gives CASSYPIGDRGISNQPQHF. Together with reference TRBV5-6 and TRBJ1-5, the CDR3 gives the full variable domain: DAGVTQSPTHLIKTRGQQVTLRCSPKSGHDTVSWYQQALGQGPQFIFQYYEEEERQRGNFPDRFSGHQFPNYSSELNVNALLLGDSALYLCASSYPIGDRGISNQPQHFGDGTRLSIL.